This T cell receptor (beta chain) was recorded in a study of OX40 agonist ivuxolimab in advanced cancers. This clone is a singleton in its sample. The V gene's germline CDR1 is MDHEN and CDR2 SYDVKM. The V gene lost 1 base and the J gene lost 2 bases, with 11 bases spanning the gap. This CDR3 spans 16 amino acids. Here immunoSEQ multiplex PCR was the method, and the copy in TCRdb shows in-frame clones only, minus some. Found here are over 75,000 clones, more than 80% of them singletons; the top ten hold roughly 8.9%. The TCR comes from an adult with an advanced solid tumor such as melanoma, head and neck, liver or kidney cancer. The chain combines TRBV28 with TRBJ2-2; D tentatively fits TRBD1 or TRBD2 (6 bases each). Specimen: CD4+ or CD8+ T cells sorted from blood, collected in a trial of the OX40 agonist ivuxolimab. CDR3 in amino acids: CASSLFWGANTGELFF. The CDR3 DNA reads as TGTGCCAGCAGTTTATTTTGGGGGGCAAACACCGGGGAGCTGTTTTTT.